A selection of T cell receptor beta chains follows, all from one sample in a study of OX40 agonist ivuxolimab in advanced cancers. TCRdb's copy holds only in-frame clones and misses some; the assay was immunoSEQ multiplex PCR. The sample lists around 44,000 clones, over 80% occurring once. The sample here was CD4+ or CD8+ T cells sorted from blood, taken in a trial of the OX40 agonist ivuxolimab. The receptor source for this set is an adult with an advanced solid tumor such as melanoma, head and neck, liver or kidney cancer. Each CDR3 is given with its conserved first and last residue. The order of the fields is V gene, clone size, J gene, D gene, CDR3 protein, CDR3 DNA. A D gene is named only where the DNA matches it firmly. Clone size appears in some rows only: once, few, many, or a class for an expanded clone.

TRBV28	.	TRBJ2-7	.	CASRSEYEQYF	TGTGCCAGCAGGAGCGAGTACGAGCAGTACTTC
TRBV30	.	TRBJ2-1	TRBD2	CAGGLAGPNNEQFF	TGTGCCGGGGGCCTAGCGGGACCTAACAATGAGCAGTTCTTC
TRBV11-3	.	TRBJ2-7	.	CASSAPRAYEQYF	TGTGCCAGCAGCGCGCCAAGGGCCTACGAGCAGTACTTC
TRBV5-1	.	TRBJ2-5	.	CASSPNSGPGGGETQYF	TGCGCCAGCAGCCCGAATAGCGGTCCCGGCGGCGGAGAGACCCAGTACTTC
TRBV7-3	.	TRBJ2-7	TRBD1	CASSPGGNGVKQYF	TGTGCCAGCAGCCCAGGGGGTAATGGGGTCAAGCAGTACTTC
TRBV5-4	.	TRBJ1-3	.	CASSPNAGSGNTIYF	TGTGCCAGCAGCCCCAACGCGGGCTCTGGAAACACCATATATTTT
TRBV28	.	TRBJ2-1	.	CASSRGGGGYEQFF	TGTGCCAGCAGTCGAGGGGGGGGAGGGTACGAGCAGTTCTTC
TRBV5-1	few	TRBJ2-1	TRBD2	CASSLRPPVAGAANEQFF	TGCGCCAGCAGCTTACGACCACCAGTAGCGGGAGCGGCCAATGAGCAGTTCTTC
TRBV27	.	TRBJ2-3	TRBD2	CASSARRGGFTDTQYF	TGTGCCAGCAGTGCCCGACGGGGGGGGTTCACAGATACGCAGTATTTT
TRBV28	.	TRBJ1-4	.	CASSLPRATNEKLFF	TGTGCCAGCAGTTTACCCCGTGCAACTAATGAAAAACTGTTTTTT
TRBV6-5	few	TRBJ2-5	.	CASSYQGGRAQETQYF	TGTGCCAGCAGTTACCAGGGGGGGAGGGCCCAAGAGACCCAGTACTTC
TRBV5-1	.	TRBJ2-3	.	CASSGDSATDTQYF	TGCGCCAGCAGCGGGGACTCCGCCACAGATACGCAGTATTTT
TRBV28	.	TRBJ2-6	.	CATHGGVSGANVLTF	TGTGCCACCCACGGCGGTGTCTCTGGGGCCAACGTCCTGACTTTC
TRBV25-1	.	TRBJ2-7	.	CASSDGRGTYEQYF	TGTGCCAGCAGTGACGGCAGGGGAACCTACGAGCAGTACTTC
TRBV28	.	TRBJ2-6	.	CASSFLGTGANVLTF	TGTGCCAGCAGTTTTCTAGGGACTGGGGCCAACGTCCTGACTTTC
TRBV5-1	once	TRBJ2-7	TRBD2	CASSQTSGRGEQYF	TGCGCCAGCAGCCAAACTAGCGGGAGGGGTGAGCAGTACTTC
TRBV6-1	.	TRBJ2-7	.	CASSEEAGWDEQYF	TGTGCCAGCAGTGAAGAGGCAGGGTGGGACGAGCAGTACTTC
TRBV30	.	TRBJ2-7	.	CAWSVSKGNTYEQYF	TGTGCCTGGAGTGTATCGAAGGGCAATACCTACGAGCAGTACTTC
TRBV4-1	.	TRBJ1-1	.	CASSRAYGTEAFF	TGCGCCAGCAGTCGCGCGTATGGGACTGAAGCTTTCTTT
TRBV30	once	TRBJ1-2	.	CAWYAGYRKTYGYTF	TGTGCCTGGTATGCTGGTTATAGAAAGACCTATGGCTACACCTTC
TRBV5-1	.	TRBJ2-3	TRBD2	CASSPRLAGGLNTQYF	TGTGCCAGCAGCCCAAGACTAGCGGGAGGGTTAAATACGCAGTATTTT
TRBV5-1	.	TRBJ2-5	.	CASSPGAVTQETQYF	TGTGCCAGCAGCCCTGGGGCGGTAACCCAAGAGACCCAGTACTTC
TRBV6-6	.	TRBJ1-1	.	CASKRAELLNTEAFF	TGTGCCAGCAAGAGAGCAGAACTTTTGAACACTGAAGCCTTCTTT
TRBV6-1	.	TRBJ1-5	.	CASRETGSSNQPQHF	TGTGCCAGCAGAGAAACCGGGAGCAGCAATCAGCCCCAGCATTTT
TRBV5-1	.	TRBJ2-2	.	CASSLGDYTGELFF	TGCGCCAGCAGCTTGGGGGATTACACCGGGGAGCTGTTTTTT
TRBV6-4	once	TRBJ2-5	.	CASIRGPQETQYF	TGTGCCAGCATTCGAGGGCCCCAAGAGACCCAGTACTTC
TRBV9	.	TRBJ2-1	TRBD2	CASSVAPAGVTNEQFF	TGTGCCAGCAGCGTAGCTCCAGCGGGAGTTACTAATGAGCAGTTCTTC
TRBV29-1	.	TRBJ2-7	TRBD1	CSVPTGFLREQYF	TGCAGCGTCCCGACAGGGTTTTTACGCGAGCAGTACTTC
TRBV5-1	.	TRBJ2-5	.	CASSPSVRTEEETQYF	TGCGCCAGCAGCCCATCTGTGCGGACCGAAGAAGAGACCCAGTACTTC
TRBV19	once	TRBJ2-1	.	CASSIKMKFGYNEQFF	TGTGCCAGTAGTATAAAAATGAAGTTTGGGTACAATGAGCAGTTCTTC
TRBV7-6	.	TRBJ1-1	.	CASSLRRGSGNTEAFF	TGTGCCAGCAGCTTAAGAAGGGGCTCGGGGAACACTGAAGCTTTCTTT
TRBV25-1	.	TRBJ2-2	TRBD2	CASSVAGGGSGELFF	TGTGCCAGCAGTGTAGCGGGAGGGGGTTCCGGGGAGCTGTTTTTT
TRBV6-1	.	TRBJ1-1	.	CASSAWVEPVDEAFF	TGTGCCAGCAGTGCTTGGGTTGAACCAGTGGATGAAGCTTTCTTT
TRBV28	.	TRBJ1-2	.	CASKVAGFYGYTF	TGTGCCAGCAAGGTCGCAGGGTTCTATGGCTACACCTTC
TRBV9	.	TRBJ1-5	.	CASSVDGRWNQPQHF	TGTGCCAGCAGCGTTGACGGCCGTTGGAATCAGCCCCAGCATTTT
TRBV28	.	TRBJ2-2	.	CASLKGTGRGPGELFF	TGTGCCAGCCTCAAAGGAACGGGACGAGGGCCCGGGGAGCTGTTTTTT
TRBV28	.	TRBJ2-1	TRBD1	CASRSRGPVLDEQFF	TGTGCCAGCAGATCAAGGGGGCCCGTGTTGGATGAGCAGTTCTTC
TRBV7-8	.	TRBJ1-2	.	CASSLVRNYGYTF	TGTGCCAGCAGCTTAGTCCGAAACTATGGCTACACCTTC
TRBV5-1	.	TRBJ1-2	TRBD1	CASSPGTAYGYTF	TGCGCCAGCAGCCCAGGGACAGCCTATGGCTACACCTTC
TRBV7-7	once	TRBJ2-5	.	CASSLRDRETQYF	TGTGCTAGCAGCCTCAGGGACCGAGAGACCCAGTACTTC
TRBV6-4	.	TRBJ1-2	TRBD1	CASSDGRGHGYTF	TGTGCCAGCAGTGACGGGAGGGGGCATGGCTACACCTTC
TRBV5-5	.	TRBJ2-1	.	CASSLALALSYNEQFF	TGTGCCAGCAGCTTGGCTCTGGCCCTCTCCTACAATGAGCAGTTCTTC
TRBV13	.	TRBJ2-3	TRBD2	CASSLTSGRATDTQYF	TGTGCCAGCAGCTTGACTAGCGGGAGGGCCACAGATACGCAGTATTTT
TRBV19	.	TRBJ2-5	TRBD1	CATQTYDRGGETQYF	TGTGCCACCCAGACATACGACAGGGGAGGAGAGACCCAGTACTTC
TRBV19	.	TRBJ1-2	.	CASSTPEWAYYGYTF	TGTGCCAGTAGTACCCCTGAGTGGGCCTACTATGGCTACACCTTC
TRBV28	.	TRBJ2-7	.	CASIGSRRYEQYF	TGTGCCAGCATCGGGTCCCGCCGGTACGAGCAGTACTTC
TRBV28	.	TRBJ1-4	TRBD1	CASRSGTANEKLFF	TGTGCCAGCAGATCCGGGACAGCTAATGAAAAACTGTTTTTT
TRBV11-2	.	TRBJ2-7	.	CASSSTYEQYF	TGTGCCAGCAGCTCAACCTACGAGCAGTACTTC